The entry below gives a single TCR beta chain sequence along with its context. Original processing notes: Scientists estimated how many nucleated cells there were by amplifying reference gene primers. Sequencing used immunoSEQ multiplex PCR; TCRdb keeps in-frame clones, though not all of them. That table supplies the V and J calls and clone size; D and trimming were determined from the DNA. The repertoire holds nearly 40,000 clones, around 84% seen once, with roughly 15% in the top ten. Germline values: CDR1 SGHTA, CDR2 FQGNSA. The CDR3 sequence is 14 residues long. The ends lost 5 bases at V and 4 bases at J; junction bases unmatched: 5. The data belong to a study of blood T cell repertoires in COVID-19. As for the study in general: Nucleic acid was either cDNA or gDNA, and it came from T cells, B-cell-depleted T cells, or PBMCs.

The chain links TRBV7-2 to TRBJ1-5; 7 bases map to TRBD1. The source is a man aged 50 to 59 with active or convalescent COVID-19. Sequencing was done on a sample of peripheral blood. This chain's CDR3 is CASSLRQGNQPQHF. Here the CDR3 DNA reads TGTGCCAGCAGCCTCCGACAGGGTAATCAGCCCCAGCATTTT.